The clone carrying this T cell receptor (beta chain) has a handful of counts. Its antigen is undetermined. These data originate in a study of CD8 T cells in ankylosing spondylitis. The study's findings and limits: Disease-associated clones were CD8+ and fairly uncommon in peripheral blood. Matched ankylosing spondylitis synovial fluid reportedly showed significant enrichment of disease-linked clones.

The CDR3 is 17 amino acids. V shed 4 bases and J 0 bases; nucleotides not matched to a gene: 10. TCRdb re-called the 5' RACE reads through MiXCR, storing one row per CDR3 protein. The table shows hundreds of thousands of distinct CDR3 sequences, with roughly 20% occurring only once. V is TRBV12-3 or TRBV12-4 and J is TRBJ2-7; 9 nucleotides line up with TRBD2. This sequence originates from a male donor with ankylosing spondylitis or in good health (not recorded which). Sequencing was done on a sample of blood, either unsorted or a sorted T cell fraction (not recorded which). The CDR3 sequence is CASSSRGGLIPSYEQYF. The CDR3, as DNA: TGTGCCAGCAGTTCGCGGGGGGGCCTAATCCCCTCCTACGAGCAGTACTTC.